This entry lists 8 T cell receptor beta chains sequenced from one sample in a study of T cell repertoires in cytomegalovirus infection. Their antigens are not known. TCRdb passed the reads through MiXCR, listing each CDR3 protein once. This sample has approximately 130,000 distinct CDR3 sequences, with roughly a quarter found just once. The material sequenced was PBMCs, sequenced either directly or after in vitro stimulation (not recorded which). These receptors originate from a human donor in good health (CMV status not recorded). Some clones in this sample may be carry-over from other donors' samples.

This chain connects TRBV20-1 to TRBJ2-3; D uncertain. V lost 3 bases and J 5 bases, leaving 18 bases between the germline ends. Germline lookup yields CDR1 DFQATT and CDR2 SNEGSKA (reference sequence). This CDR3 region has 15 residues. The CDR3 protein is CSARLRLPPIDTQYF. For the CDR3, the DNA is TGCAGTGCTAGGCTGCGGCTGCCCCCGATAGATACGCAGTATTTT.

This sequence joins TRBV20-1 and TRBJ2-3, with a tentative D call TRBD2 (6 bases). V lost 4 bases and J 0 bases, leaving 11 bases between the germline ends. The CDR3 is 14 residues long. In germline, CDR1 is DFQATT, CDR2 SNEGSKA (reference sequence). DNA of the CDR3: TGCAGTGCTACCGGGACTGCTAGCACAGATACGCAGTATTTT. Protein sequence: CSATGTASTDTQYF.

This clonotype has only one observation. The gene calls are TRBV6-6 and TRBJ2-3, with 10 positions matching TRBD2. Trimming cost V 2 bases and J 7 bases; bases outside gene matches: 6. The CDR3 is made up of 15 amino acids. The germline V gene has CDR1 MNHNY and CDR2 SVGAGI (reference sequence). CDR3 region: CASSYSGRAINTQYF. The CDR3 nucleotides read TGTGCCAGCAGTTACAGCGGGAGGGCGATAAATACGCAGTATTTT.

The V gene is TRBV27, the J gene TRBJ2-5, with TRBD2 matching over 10 bases. The V segment lost 2 bases and the J segment 5 bases; nucleotides outside the gene matches: 5. CDR1 MNHEY and CDR2 SMNVEV come from the germline V gene (reference sequence). The CDR3 consists of 15 residues. The chain's CDR3 is CASSLRGLALETQYF. CDR3 nucleotides: TGTGCCAGCAGTTTACGGGGACTAGCGTTGGAGACCCAGTACTTC.

This clonotype was counted a few times. The rearrangement links TRBV29-1 to TRBJ2-5; a weak D match, TRBD2 (5 bases). V lost 0 bases and J lost 2, with 10 bases in between. The germline V gene encodes CDR1 SQVTM and CDR2 ANQGSEA. The length of the CDR3 is 14 residues. The DNA of the CDR3 is TGCAGCGTTGAAGAAAGTGGAGGACAAGAGACCCAGTACTTC. It specifies CSVEESGGQETQYF.

The chain is built from TRBV20-1 and TRBJ2-2; TRBD2 might be the D (6 bases). Germline values: CDR1 DFQATT, CDR2 SNEGSKA (reference sequence). CDR3 size: 13 residues. The germline V and J ends were trimmed by 5 bases and 1 base, with 8 bases remaining between them. CDR3 residues: CSAEGGNTGELFF. DNA for the CDR3: TGCAGTGCTGAGGGAGGGAACACCGGGGAGCTGTTTTTT.

This clonotype has a count of ten or more. J is TRBJ2-1 and V is TRBV12-3 or TRBV12-4; 11 nucleotides line up with TRBD1. CDR3 length: 14 residues. J gave up 16 bases and V 5 bases, and 13 bases lay outside the gene matches. The CDR3 nucleotides read TGTGCCAGCAGTATTGGACAGGGGGCGAACGGACTCTTCTTC. This gives the protein CASSIGQGANGLFF.

The rearrangement joins TRBV19 to TRBJ1-1; TRBD1 might be the D (5 bases). Germline CDR1 and CDR2: LNHDA and SQIVND (reference sequence). V was trimmed by 1 base and J by 3 bases, leaving 9 bases between them. The CDR3 contains 14 residues. The CDR3, as DNA: TGTGCCAGTAGTATAGGCAGGGCCTACACTGAAGCTTTCTTT. It encodes CASSIGRAYTEAFF.